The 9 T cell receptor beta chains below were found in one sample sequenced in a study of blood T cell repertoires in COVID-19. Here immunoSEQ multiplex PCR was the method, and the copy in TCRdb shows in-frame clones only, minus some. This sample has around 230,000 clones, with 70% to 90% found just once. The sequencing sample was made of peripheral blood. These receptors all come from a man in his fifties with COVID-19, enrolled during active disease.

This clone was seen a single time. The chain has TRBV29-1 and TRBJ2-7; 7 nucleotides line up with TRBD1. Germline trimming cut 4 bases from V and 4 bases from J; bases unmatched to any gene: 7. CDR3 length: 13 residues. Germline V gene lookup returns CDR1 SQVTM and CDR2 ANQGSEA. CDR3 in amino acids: CSVGTGGPYEQYF. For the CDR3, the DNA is TGCAGCGTTGGGACAGGTGGACCATACGAGCAGTACTTC.

For the CDR3, the DNA is TGCGCCAGCACCTACTCCGGGACAGATAAGCAAGAGACCCAGTACTTC. Its protein product is CASTYSGTDKQETQYF. V is TRBV5-1 and J is TRBJ2-5, with TRBD1 identical over 7 bases. The germline V gene has CDR1 SGHRS and CDR2 YFSETQ. This CDR3 comprises 16 residues. Germline trimming cut 6 bases from V and 2 bases from J; bases unmatched to any gene: 13.

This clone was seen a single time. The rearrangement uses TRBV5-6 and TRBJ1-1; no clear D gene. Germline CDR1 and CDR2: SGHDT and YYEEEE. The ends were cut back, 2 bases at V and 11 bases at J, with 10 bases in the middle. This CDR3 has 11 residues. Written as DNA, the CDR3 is TGTGCCAGCAGCTTAGAAAGGGAGGCTTTCTTT. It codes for CASSLEREAFF.

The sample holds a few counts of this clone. In DNA, the CDR3 is TGTGCCAGCAGCCAAAGGGGAGGCCAGCCCCAGCATTTT. It is translated as CASSQRGGQPQHF. The rearrangement uses TRBV3-1 (or the pseudogene TRBV3-2) and TRBJ1-5; tentative D call: TRBD1 (5 bases). CDR1 and CDR2 from the germline V gene are LGHDT and YNNKEL (reference sequence). The CDR3 length is 13 residues. Deletions cut 2 bases from V and 7 bases from J, with 9 bases between.

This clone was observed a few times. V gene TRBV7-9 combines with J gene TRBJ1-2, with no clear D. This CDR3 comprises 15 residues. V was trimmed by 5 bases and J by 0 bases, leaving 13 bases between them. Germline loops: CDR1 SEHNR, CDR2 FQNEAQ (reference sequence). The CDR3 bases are TGTGCCAGCAGCCCGGCCCGGGAAGCTAACTATGGCTACACCTTC. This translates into CASSPAREANYGYTF.

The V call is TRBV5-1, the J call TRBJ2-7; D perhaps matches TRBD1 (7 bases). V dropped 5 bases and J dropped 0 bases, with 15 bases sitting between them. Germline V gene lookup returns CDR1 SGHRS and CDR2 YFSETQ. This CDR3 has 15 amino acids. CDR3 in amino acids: CASRGGGTVSYEQYF. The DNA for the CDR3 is TGCGCCAGCAGGGGTGGGGGGACAGTCTCCTACGAGCAGTACTTC.

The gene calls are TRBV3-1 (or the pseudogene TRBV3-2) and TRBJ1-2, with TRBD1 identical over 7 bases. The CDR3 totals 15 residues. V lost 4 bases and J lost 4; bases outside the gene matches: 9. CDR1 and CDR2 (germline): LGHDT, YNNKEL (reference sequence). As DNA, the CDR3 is TGTGCCAGCAGCCGAACAGGGGCTTCACCCTATGGCTACACCTTC. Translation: CASSRTGASPYGYTF.

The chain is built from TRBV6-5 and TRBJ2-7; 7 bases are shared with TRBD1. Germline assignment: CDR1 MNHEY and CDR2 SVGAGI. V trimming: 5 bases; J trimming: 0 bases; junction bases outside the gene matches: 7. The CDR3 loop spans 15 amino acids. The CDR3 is CASSLGQELSYEQYF. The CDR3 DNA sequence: TGTGCCAGCAGTCTAGGACAGGAGCTCTCCTACGAGCAGTACTTC.

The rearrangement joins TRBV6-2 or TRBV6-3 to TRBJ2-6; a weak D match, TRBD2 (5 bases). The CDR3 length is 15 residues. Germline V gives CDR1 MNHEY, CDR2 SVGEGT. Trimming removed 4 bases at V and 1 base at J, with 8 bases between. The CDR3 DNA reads TGTGCCAGCAGTTCCCGGGGATCTGGGGCCAACGTCCTGACTTTC. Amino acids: CASSSRGSGANVLTF.